This T cell receptor beta chain was identified in a study of cytomegalovirus exposure and HLA in healthy donors. Trimming at V came to 7 bases and at J to 4 bases, leaving 8 bases not matched to a gene. The V gene's germline CDR1 is MNHNY and CDR2 SVGAGI (reference sequence). The CDR3 spans 15 residues. PCR primers comprised 60 Vbeta and 13 Jbeta primers. Profiled with immunoSEQ multiplex PCR; TCRdb holds only in-frame clones, not every one. This table holds over 65,000 clones, about 77% found once. General study results and limits: Links to common viral pathogens appeared, in a later analysis, for several of the most significant clusters. CMV antigen specificity was confirmed in vitro for three CMV-associated chains.

Comment on this clone: The target antigen is unknown.

The receptor was derived from a man in his forties in good health and CMV-seronegative. The sample was PBMCs. The chain links TRBV6-6 to TRBJ2-1; 9 bases map to TRBD1. The CDR3 bases are TGTGCCAGCATTTCCGGGACAGGGTGGTACAATGAGCAGTTCTTC. This encodes CASISGTGWYNEQFF.